A selection of T cell receptor beta chains follows, all from one sample in a study of cytomegalovirus exposure and HLA in healthy donors. Data came from immunoSEQ multiplex PCR; TCRdb stores just in-frame clones and leaves some out. The sample shows 150,000 to 180,000 clones, around 80% of them seen only once. The source material was PBMCs. All receptors derive from a woman aged 40 to 50 in good health and CMV-seropositive. Both conserved end residues are part of each CDR3. The D gene is left open where the match is weak. Where a row states a size, it is once, few, many or the class of an expanded clone; other rows omit it.

d_gene	abundance	v_gene	j_gene	len	CDR3aa	CDR3nt
TRBD1	-	TRBV6-5	TRBJ2-1	15	CASSLRDRGWNEQFF	TGTGCCAGCAGTCTCCGGGACAGGGGCTGGAATGAGCAGTTCTTC
TRBD2	-	TRBV9	TRBJ2-1	15	CASSVLAGGPNEQFF	TGTGCCAGCAGCGTCTTAGCGGGAGGGCCGAATGAGCAGTTCTTC
-	-	TRBV13	TRBJ2-3	14	CASSFTEITDTQYF	TGTGCCAGCAGCTTTACAGAGATCACAGATACGCAGTATTTT
TRBD1	few	TRBV5-3	TRBJ1-4	19	CARSLDALQGARTNEKLFF	TGTGCCAGAAGCTTGGACGCTTTGCAGGGGGCTAGGACTAATGAAAAACTGTTTTTT
TRBD1	-	TRBV25-1	TRBJ2-1	16	CASSDRDRVTGNEQFF	TGTGCCAGCAGTGACCGGGACAGGGTTACTGGGAATGAGCAGTTCTTC
-	-	TRBV19	TRBJ1-1	15	CASSIVFSSPVEAFF	TGTGCCAGTAGTATAGTTTTTTCGTCCCCGGTTGAAGCTTTCTTT
TRBD2	-	TRBV5-6	TRBJ2-3	15	CASSFLAGGTDTQYF	TGTGCCAGCAGCTTTTTAGCGGGAGGGACAGATACGCAGTATTTT
TRBD1	-	TRBV11-2	TRBJ2-2	15	CASSPRDRRTGELFF	TGTGCCAGCAGCCCTCGGGACAGGCGGACCGGGGAGCTGTTTTTT
-	-	TRBV19	TRBJ2-4	14	CATRGGVAKNIQYF	TGTGCCACCCGGGGTGGGGTAGCCAAAAACATTCAGTACTTC
TRBD2	-	TRBV11-3	TRBJ2-3	13	CASSPGGTDTQYF	TGTGCCAGCAGCCCGGGGGGAACAGATACGCAGTATTTT
TRBD1	-	TRBV5-1	TRBJ2-1	14	CASSMGQGANEQFF	TGCGCCAGCAGCATGGGACAGGGGGCAAATGAGCAGTTCTTC
TRBD1	-	TRBV28	TRBJ2-7	14	CASSLLQGAGEQYF	TGTGCCAGCAGTTTATTACAGGGGGCGGGAGAGCAGTACTTC
-	few	TRBV14	TRBJ1-4	16	CASSQKLGGRVEKLFF	TGTGCCAGCAGCCAAAAATTGGGGGGTCGCGTGGAAAAACTGTTTTTT
TRBD2	-	TRBV28	TRBJ2-5	16	CASSLTSAGVGETQYF	TGTGCCAGCAGTTTAACGTCGGCGGGAGTAGGCGAGACCCAGTACTTC
-	-	TRBV27	TRBJ2-7	15	CASTKDCKSAYEQYF	TGTGCCAGCACTAAGGACTGCAAATCAGCCTACGAGCAGTACTTC
-	-	TRBV11-3	TRBJ2-3	13	CASSFRGTDTQYF	TGTGCCAGCAGCTTCAGGGGCACAGATACGCAGTATTTT
-	-	TRBV6-6	TRBJ2-1	12	CASSYLYNEQFF	TGTGCCAGCAGTTATCTCTACAATGAGCAGTTCTTC
TRBD2	once	TRBV5-4	TRBJ2-1	18	CASSLGGLAGGPYNEQFF	TGTGCCAGCAGCTTGGGAGGACTAGCGGGAGGGCCCTACAATGAGCAGTTCTTC
TRBD1	-	TRBV27	TRBJ2-7	15	CASSQTQGASYEQYF	TGTGCCAGCAGTCAAACGCAGGGGGCATCCTACGAGCAGTACTTC
-	few	TRBV30	TRBJ1-5	12	CAWSEGDQPQHF	TGTGCCTGGAGTGAAGGGGATCAGCCCCAGCATTTT
TRBD2	-	TRBV4-1	TRBJ2-7	15	CASRLADQSSYEQYF	TGCGCCAGCAGACTAGCGGATCAGAGCTCCTACGAGCAGTACTTC
-	-	TRBV10-2	TRBJ1-2	17	CASSESRVWVPLYGYTF	TGCGCCAGCAGTGAGTCGAGGGTTTGGGTCCCCCTCTATGGCTACACCTTC
TRBD2	-	TRBV4-2	TRBJ2-2	16	CASSRKAGQNTGELFF	TGTGCCAGCAGCCGCAAAGCGGGGCAGAACACCGGGGAGCTGTTTTTT
TRBD1	-	TRBV11-3	TRBJ2-3	16	CASSANRGRPTDTQYF	TGTGCCAGCAGCGCCAACAGGGGCAGGCCCACAGATACGCAGTATTTT
TRBD1	-	TRBV11-2	TRBJ2-7	16	CASSPRAGTGGYEQYF	TGTGCCAGCTCTCCAAGGGCCGGGACAGGGGGCTACGAGCAGTACTTC
-	-	TRBV11-3	TRBJ1-1	13	CASSALRNTEAFF	TGTGCCAGCAGCGCCCTGAGGAACACTGAAGCTTTCTTT
-	-	TRBV30	TRBJ2-7	14	CAWSVLGRLYEQYF	TGTGCCTGGAGTGTACTTGGCAGACTCTACGAGCAGTACTTC
TRBD1	once	TRBV27	TRBJ1-2	16	CASSPARGDRGYGYTF	TGTGCCAGCAGTCCGGCTCGCGGGGACAGGGGCTATGGCTACACCTTC
TRBD1	-	TRBV13	TRBJ2-5	15	CASSLGPPSRQGVYF	TGTGCCAGCAGCTTAGGCCCCCCCTCCAGACAGGGGGTTTACTTC
TRBD2	-	TRBV9	TRBJ2-1	16	CASSVGTSGSYNEQFF	TGTGCCAGCAGCGTAGGGACTAGCGGATCCTACAATGAGCAGTTCTTC
-	-	TRBV5-1	TRBJ1-5	14	CASSSDDMDQPQHF	TGCGCCAGCAGCTCGGATGACATGGATCAGCCCCAGCATTTT
-	-	TRBV7-9	TRBJ1-1	14	CASSLGHSGTEAFF	TGTGCCAGCAGCTTAGGGCACTCGGGCACTGAAGCTTTCTTT
TRBD2	-	TRBV6-5	TRBJ2-3	16	CASSYSAGGITDTQYF	TGTGCCAGCAGTTACTCGGCCGGGGGGATCACAGATACGCAGTATTTT
TRBD1	-	TRBV5-1	TRBJ1-5	14	CASSLQGSNQPQHF	TGCGCCAGCAGCTTACAGGGGAGCAATCAGCCCCAGCATTTT
-	-	TRBV7-8	TRBJ2-1	15	CASSFGGQTYNEQFF	TGTGCCAGCAGCTTCGGGGGACAGACCTACAATGAGCAGTTCTTC
-	-	TRBV9	TRBJ2-3	15	CASSARVVGTDTQYF	TGTGCCAGCAGCGCGCGGGTGGTTGGCACAGATACGCAGTATTTT
TRBD1	once	TRBV28	TRBJ1-5	15	CASSSGQGSWQPQHF	TGTGCCAGCAGTTCGGGACAGGGGTCTTGGCAGCCCCAGCATTTT
TRBD1	-	TRBV18	TRBJ1-5	15	CASSPVTGFNQPQHF	TGTGCCAGCTCACCAGTGACAGGGTTCAATCAGCCCCAGCATTTT
TRBD2	-	TRBV27	TRBJ2-5	13	CASSSGVGGAQYF	TGTGCCAGCAGTTCAGGAGTGGGGGGGGCCCAGTACTTC
-	-	TRBV6-5	TRBJ2-7	15	CASSYLTRGSYEQYF	TGTGCCAGCAGTTACTTGACCAGGGGCTCCTACGAGCAGTACTTC
-	-	TRBV4-2	TRBJ1-5	15	CASSQDPTGPQPQHF	TGTGCCAGCAGCCAAGATCCCACAGGTCCCCAGCCCCAGCATTTT
-	-	TRBV7-9	TRBJ1-2	13	CASSGEFNYGYTF	TGTGCCAGCAGCGGGGAGTTTAACTATGGCTACACCTTC
TRBD2	-	TRBV7-2	TRBJ2-1	16	CASNLRPSGSGNEQFF	TGTGCCAGCAACTTACGCCCTAGCGGGTCCGGCAATGAGCAGTTCTTC
-	few	TRBV29-1	TRBJ1-3	12	CSVEEAGSTIYF	TGCAGCGTTGAAGAGGCCGGGAGCACCATATATTTT
TRBD1	-	TRBV19	TRBJ2-7	13	CASSLDRGYEQYF	TGTGCCAGTAGTTTGGACAGGGGATACGAGCAGTACTTC
-	-	TRBV7-9	TRBJ2-7	13	CASSSEGTYEQYF	TGTGCCAGCAGCTCAGAGGGTACCTACGAGCAGTACTTC
TRBD2	few	TRBV29-1	TRBJ2-7	15	CSVETSGVRALEQYF	TGCAGCGTAGAAACTAGCGGGGTGAGGGCCCTCGAGCAGTACTTC
TRBD2	-	TRBV10-2	TRBJ2-3	15	CASRDTSGIGIRQYF	TGCGCCAGCAGAGACACTAGCGGGATAGGGATCCGGCAGTATTTT
TRBD1	-	TRBV11-2	TRBJ1-3	16	CASSFNRGPAGNTIYF	TGTGCCAGCAGCTTTAACAGGGGGCCAGCTGGAAACACCATATATTTT
TRBD1	-	TRBV5-5	TRBJ1-5	19	CASSSNDRGRFISNQPQHF	TGTGCCAGCAGCTCTAATGACAGGGGGCGATTTATCAGCAATCAGCCCCAGCATTTT
TRBD1	-	TRBV10-3	TRBJ2-5	15	CAISPGTGGLQTQYF	TGTGCCATCAGTCCCGGGACAGGGGGCTTACAGACCCAGTACTTC
-	-	TRBV7-8	TRBJ2-3	13	CASSLVRDSTQYF	TGTGCCAGCAGCTTAGTAAGGGACTCAACGCAGTATTTT
TRBD1	-	TRBV28	TRBJ2-7	15	CASSNPGQGKYEQYF	TGTGCCAGCAGTAATCCGGGACAGGGGAAATACGAGCAGTACTTC
TRBD1	-	TRBV29-1	TRBJ2-7	10	CSVGDREQYF	TGCAGCGTTGGGGACAGGGAGCAGTACTTC
-	-	TRBV27	TRBJ2-3	15	CASRKEQGSVSTQYF	TGTGCCAGCAGGAAAGAACAGGGCTCAGTATCCACGCAGTATTTT
-	-	TRBV2	TRBJ2-2	15	CASQIAARNTGELFF	TGTGCCAGCCAAATAGCGGCGAGGAACACCGGGGAGCTGTTTTTT
-	-	TRBV13	TRBJ2-1	13	CASSLGRGTLQFF	TGTGCCAGCAGCTTAGGCCGGGGAACTTTACAGTTCTTC
TRBD1	-	TRBV5-4	TRBJ2-3	16	CASRQGDRGSTDTQYF	TGTGCCAGCAGACAGGGTGACAGGGGGTCCACAGATACGCAGTATTTT
TRBD2	-	TRBV4-1	TRBJ2-3	19	CASSPSGASGRVSTDTQYF	TGCGCCAGCAGCCCCTCCGGGGCTAGCGGGAGAGTCAGCACAGATACGCAGTATTTT